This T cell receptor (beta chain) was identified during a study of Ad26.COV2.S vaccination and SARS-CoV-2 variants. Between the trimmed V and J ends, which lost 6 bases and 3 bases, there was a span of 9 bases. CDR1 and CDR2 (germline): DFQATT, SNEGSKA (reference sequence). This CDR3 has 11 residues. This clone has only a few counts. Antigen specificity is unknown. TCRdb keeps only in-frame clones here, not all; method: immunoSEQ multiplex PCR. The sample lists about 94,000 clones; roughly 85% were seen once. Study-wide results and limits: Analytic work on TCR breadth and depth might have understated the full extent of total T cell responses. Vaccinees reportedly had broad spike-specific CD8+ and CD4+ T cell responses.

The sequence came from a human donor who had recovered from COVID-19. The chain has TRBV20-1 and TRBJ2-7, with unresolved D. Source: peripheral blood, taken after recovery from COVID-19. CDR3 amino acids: CSAGSFYEQYF. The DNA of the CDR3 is TGCAGTGCGGGCAGTTTCTACGAGCAGTACTTC.